In its sample, the clone carrying this T cell receptor beta chain was seen many times. The data originate from a study of T cells in Graves' hyperthyroidism and ophthalmopathy. Amplification of TCR beta CDR3 regions was performed using RNA transcripts as template. TCR CDR3 underwent first-round RT-PCR with the HTBI primer set. MiXCR was run by TCRdb on the multiplex PCR reads, yielding one entry per CDR3 protein. The sample carries about 290,000 distinct CDR3 sequences, roughly 14% recorded once. Subjects aged 18 to 65 presented with newly diagnosed hyperthyroidism of less than 2 months' duration. Source material for PBMCs was about 10 ml fresh peripheral blood. The CDR3 length is 16 residues. Trimming shortened V by 1 base and J by 2 bases, and 14 bases separated the two germline ends. CDR1 is MNHEY and CDR2 is SMNVEV in the germline V gene (reference sequence).

Sequencing was carried out using blood. The chain couples TRBV27 to TRBJ1-1; no clear D. This receptor was taken from a woman in her thirties with Graves' hyperthyroidism that later progressed to Graves' ophthalmopathy. CDR3 protein: CASSLYIRAPNTEAFF. CDR3 sequence (DNA): TGTGCCAGCAGTTTATATATAAGGGCCCCTAACACTGAAGCTTTCTTT.